The source of this T cell receptor beta chain is a study of OX40 agonist ivuxolimab in advanced cancers. Context from the whole study: The costimulatory receptor OX40 (CD134) was targeted by ivuxolimab, a fully human IgG2 agonistic monoclonal antibody. Among the 50 to 55 dose-escalation patients, around 19 had hepatocellular carcinoma, roughly 15 melanoma, 9 renal cell carcinoma and 9 head and neck cancer. Prior anti-PD-1, anti-PD-L1 or anti-CTLA-4 therapy was permitted, and approximately 39% of dose-escalation patients had received checkpoint inhibitors. In the dose-escalation cohort, 82.7% of patients were male, and the mean age was around 60 years, with a range of roughly 20 to 85. The paper describes the monotherapy dose-escalation part (N of about 55 patients) of the phase I trial of ivuxolimab. Intravenous ivuxolimab was administered to patients every 2 weeks at six dose levels: 0.01, 0.1, 0.3, 1.5, 3 and 10 mg/kg. Peripheral TCRbeta sequencing aimed to test whether ivuxolimab altered TCR sequence diversity and caused clonal T-cell expansion. Partial responses occurred in three dose-escalation patients, of whom one had hepatocellular carcinoma and two had cutaneous melanoma. The paper's findings and limits, for the study overall: In partial responders in the 0.1-3.0 mg/kg groups, normalized peripheral clonal expansion was found to be among the lowest, especially among CD8+ T cells. Low levels of normalized T-cell clonal expansion were also shown by some nonresponding patients. On average, CD8+ T cells showed more expanded clones than CD4+ T cells after ivuxolimab. The antigen specificity of the peripheral T cells that underwent clonal expansion was not determined. Clonal expansion of both CD4+ and CD8+ blood T cells was observed from baseline to week 6 at doses 0.1 to 3.0 mg/kg.

Genomic DNA was isolated from the sorted cells so that the TCRbeta CDR3 region could be sequenced. The immunoSEQ Assay was used for sequencing of TCRbeta CDR3 regions. Entries here come from immuneACCESS through TCRdb and include only in-frame sequences with V and J called. Some clones fail to appear in such tables; in the studies checked, an unresolved V gene covers under half of the shortfall, and the cause of the remainder is unknown. A total of approximately 90,000 clones appear in this sample, around 90% of them only once. Clones ranked in the top ten supply 0.65% to 0.95% of the sample. The trial excluded patients who had a history of autoimmune disease or were on systemic immunosuppression. Peripheral blood for TCR sequencing was collected from all dose cohorts at baseline, on cycle 4 day 1, and on cycle 7 day 1. The samples were taken from a phase I, first-in-human, multicenter, open-label dose-escalation trial of ivuxolimab. Adults with locally advanced or metastatic melanoma, renal cell carcinoma, hepatocellular carcinoma or head and neck squamous cell carcinoma were enrolled in the trial. CD4+ and CD8+ T cells were sorted separately from peripheral blood before TCR sequencing.

About this clone itself: Its antigen has not been determined. No base quality information exists; no much larger clone differs at one position.

CDR1 is given as GTSNPN and CDR2 as SVGIG, both from the germline V gene (reference sequence). From the cysteine up to the phenylalanine, the CDR3 has a length of 16 residues. Just the 48-base CDR3 DNA is kept, in frame starting at base 1. V has 2 bases trimmed and J has 4 bases trimmed; junction bases matching no gene number 14. The specimen comprised CD4+ or CD8+ T cells sorted from blood, sampled in a trial of the OX40 agonist ivuxolimab. The receptor chain draws on TRBV30 and TRBJ2-7, and 7 junctional nucleotides match TRBD1. The origin of this receptor is an adult with an advanced solid tumor such as melanoma, head and neck, liver or kidney cancer. The CDR3 in this case is CAWSRDSWGNLYEQYF. The DNA sequence is as follows: TGTGCCTGGAGTCGGGACAGTTGGGGGAATTTATACGAGCAGTACTTC.